Included here is one T cell receptor (beta chain) sequence, with context. The antigen this receptor binds is unknown. Sequenced using a NextSeq 550. The Human TCR Profiling Kit (MiLaboratory) was used to prepare UMI-labeled 5' RACE TRB cDNA libraries. cDNA synthesis used the entire amount of extracted RNA, and PCR amplification then used the entire amount of cDNA produced. Libraries were prepared in parallel with an identical number of PCR cycles. In the paper's pipeline: With a requirement of at least two reads per UMI, MIGEC and MiXCR extracted about 50,000 +/- 10,000 unique UMI-labeled TRB cDNA molecules per library. Each library averaged roughly 36,000 +/- 9,600 functional in-frame TRB CDR3 nucleotide clonotypes without stop codons. After each sample was downsampled to 5000 UMI-labeled TRB molecules, VDJtools was used to calculate diversity metrics such as normalized Shannon-Wiener and Chao1. VDJtools computed clonotype-size-weighted physicochemical properties of the central five CDR3 residues: interaction energy, strength, volume and Kidera factor 4. One entry per CDR3 protein sequence results from the TCRdb reprocessing of the reads, with DNA left out. The V and J calls shown here were made by TCRdb, not taken from the authors' results. The table for this sample shows tens of thousands of distinct CDR3 sequences. 0.7% to 1% of the sample is taken by the ten largest.

The CDR3 runs 16 residues from the cysteine to the phenylalanine. The DNA is unrecorded. The germline V gene (reference sequence) gives CDR1 as SEHNR and CDR2 as FQNEAQ. These data come from a study of CXCR3-negative and CXCR3-positive naive CD8 T cells (dated by TCRdb to between 2017 and 2020). For the study in its entirety: Some 130 million TRB reads were obtained in total, roughly 1.5 +/- 0.3 million reads per library. The diversity and physicochemical repertoire analyses included more than nine donors pooled from two independent experiments. TRBV-TRBJ cluster analysis included naive subsets from a handful of donors and memory cells from 3 donors. General findings and caveats noted by the study authors: TRBV-TRBJ usage was similar between naive CXCR3-negative and CXCR3-positive cells from the same donor, while memory cells showed distinct patterns. Both naive subsets had comparably high repertoire diversity, while memory CD8+ T cells had much lower repertoire diversity. Because surface CD5, which has been linked to self-reactivity in mice, was comparable between naive subsets, TCR interaction strength was also inferred from TRB CDR3 physicochemical properties. CXCR3 expression partially decreased after cryopreservation, so most assays used freshly isolated PBMCs. TRB CDR3s from CXCR3-positive naive cells showed higher hydrophobicity (lower Kidera factor 4), lower energy, and higher strength and volume indices than CXCR3-negative naive cells.

Each CD8+ T cell subset was flow-sorted in triplicate, and 250,000 to 300,000 cells per subset were placed directly into RLT lysis buffer. To keep memory contaminants out, a stringent definition of naive CD8+ T cells was applied: CD45RO-CCR7+CD27+CD95-. Using standard density gradient centrifugation, peripheral blood mononuclear cells were isolated from buffy coats. A FACSAria III was used to flow-sort naive CXCR3-negative and CXCR3-positive CD8+ T cells. Total RNA was extracted from sorted cells using an RNeasy Mini Kit. The TCR originated in a human donor in good health. Some clones in this sample may be carry-over from other donors' samples. Material for sequencing was naive CXCR3+ CD8+ T cells from blood. Taken with the paper, the label for cell subset or site translates to: CD45RO-CCR7+CD27+CD95- naive CD8+ T cells expressing CXCR3 (TNR3+). The chain employs TRBV7-9 and TRBJ2-1; absent DNA, TCRdb's TRBD1 call cannot be checked. The CDR3 region reads CASSYHTTDRGNEQFF.